The clone carrying this T cell receptor (beta chain) showed up just once. Its antigen is as yet unknown. TCR beta CDR3 region amplification was performed from RNA transcripts. An initial round of RT-PCR targeting the TCR CDR3 relied on the HTBI primer set. TCRdb re-derived calls from the multiplex PCR reads in MiXCR, one entry per CDR3 protein. The sample includes around 350,000 distinct CDR3 sequences, around 25% of them seen just once. Calling Graves' hyperthyroidism stable meant ophthalmopathy did not progress within 18 months. Patients with uncontrolled infections, other autoimmune diseases, pregnancy or lactation were excluded. On the basis of clinical symptoms, serum thyroxine and TRAb, thyroid ultrasound and orbital computed tomography, diagnoses were made. This CDR3 comprises 15 residues. V gave up 5 bases and J gave up 0 bases, with 17 bases separating them. CDR1 is DFQATT and CDR2 is SNEGSKA in the germline V gene (reference sequence).

The data originate from a study of T cells in Graves' hyperthyroidism and ophthalmopathy. General observations from the study: The blood repertoire included most of the expanded thyroid clonotypes above 0.001.

This clonotype was sampled from a man in his fifties or sixties with Graves' hyperthyroidism. Sequences were obtained from blood. V and J are TRBV20-1 and TRBJ2-7; a weak D match, TRBD2 (6 bases). The CDR3 protein is CSAPSSGGVSYEQYF. Written as DNA, the CDR3 is TGCAGTGCTCCCTCGTCGGGCGGGGTCTCCTACGAGCAGTACTTC.